This TCR beta chain was documented in a study of shared T cell receptors in the human thymus (dated by TCRdb to the early 2020s). At the level of the whole study: The study investigated the way shared, self-reactive T-cell receptor alpha chains are produced in the human thymus.

To note about this clone: This receptor's antigen is unknown. The record has no base qualities; no much larger clone is one base away.

Receptor libraries were prepared by the immunoSEQ multiplex PCR assay. TCRdb stores this immuneACCESS table with in-frame sequences only. Part of the clones is absent; in the studies checked, under half of the shortfall reflects unresolved V genes, and no reason is known for the rest. Across this sample there are 700,000 or so clones, with roughly 85% seen only once. About 0.011% of the sample goes to the ten largest clones. Taken from the germline V gene (reference sequence), the CDR1 and CDR2 loops are LNHDA and SQIVND. Reading from cysteine to phenylalanine, the CDR3 counts 15 amino acids. Solely the CDR3 DNA is kept, with 45 bases framed from the first base. The trim is 5 bases for V and 3 bases for J, with a gap of 16 bases between the germline ends. The same data also went into a second study, on human thymus T cells. From the second report: Immunologically healthy infants undergoing open corrective cardiac surgery for congenital heart defects in Finland were used as donors. Thymus tissue was collected as surgical resects that were removed during corrective cardiac surgery. Both the thymic and the peripheral blood repertoires appeared to show biased V and J gene segment usage. Highly overlapping thymic TCR repertoires among unrelated individuals were reported in the related research. The study described the TCR alpha and beta repertoires in under ten infant thymus samples and a few matching peripheral blood samples. Donor ages ranging from about 6 to 244 days were recorded, and more than 5 male and a couple of female infants were included in the cohort. Thymocytes were released mechanically from tissue and stored at -70 °C as pellets of roughly 9.5-32 million cells. A QIAsymphony instrument was used to extract genomic DNA from frozen cell pellets. Using the immunoSEQ multiplex PCR assay, the TCRB and TCRAD loci were amplified from a standardized quantity of quality-controlled genomic DNA. The amplicons spanned the V(D)J region and were long enough to cover the CDR3 and allow V and J genes to be identified. The commercial immunoSEQ service was used to sequence amplicons on an Illumina platform. Primer bias and sequencing errors were corrected as previously described, and TCRAD and TCRB were defined on the basis of the IMGT database. immunoSEQ Analyzer 3.0 and VDJTools were used for repertoire analysis, which covered basic statistics, V/J segment usage, diversity estimates, rarefaction and pairwise overlap. Chao1, ChaoE, Efron-Thisted, Shannon and inverse Simpson indices were used to estimate diversity, which was also estimated on datasets down-sampled to the smallest sample. Repertoire overlap was assessed by strict matching of CDR3 nucleotide sequence, V gene and J gene, and clustering was done by Jaccard-based multidimensional scaling. On average, about 730,000 unique TCRB clonotypes were obtained from thymus samples, compared with 80,000 to 85,000 from blood samples.

The rearranged chain carries TRBV19 and TRBJ1-1; 6 matching bases give a weak D call of TRBD1. Material for sequencing was thymocytes. The sequence was obtained from a girl less than two years old with a congenital heart defect. Donor details come from another sample of the same person, matched by shared clones. The nucleotides read TGTGCCAGTAGTGCGATACAGGGAGAAGACACTGAAGCTTTCTTT. This translates into CASSAIQGEDTEAFF.